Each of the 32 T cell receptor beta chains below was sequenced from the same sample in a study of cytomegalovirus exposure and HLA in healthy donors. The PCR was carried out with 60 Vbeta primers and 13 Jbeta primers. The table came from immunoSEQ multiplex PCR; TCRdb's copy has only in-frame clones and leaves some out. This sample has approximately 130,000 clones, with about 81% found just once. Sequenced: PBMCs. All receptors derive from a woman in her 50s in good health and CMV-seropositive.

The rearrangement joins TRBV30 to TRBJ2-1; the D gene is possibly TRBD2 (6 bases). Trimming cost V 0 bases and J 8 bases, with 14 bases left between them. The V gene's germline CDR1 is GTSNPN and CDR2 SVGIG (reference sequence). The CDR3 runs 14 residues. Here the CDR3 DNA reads TGTGCCTGGAGTGTTCTAGCCACGGGGGATGAGCAGTTCTTC. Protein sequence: CAWSVLATGDEQFF.

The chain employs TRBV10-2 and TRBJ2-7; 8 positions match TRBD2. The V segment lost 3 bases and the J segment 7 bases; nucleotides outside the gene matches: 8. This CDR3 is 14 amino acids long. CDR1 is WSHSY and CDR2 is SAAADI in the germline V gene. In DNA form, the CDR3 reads TGCGCCAGCAGTGACCTAGCGGGCCTGTTTGAGCAGTACTTC. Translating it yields CASSDLAGLFEQYF.

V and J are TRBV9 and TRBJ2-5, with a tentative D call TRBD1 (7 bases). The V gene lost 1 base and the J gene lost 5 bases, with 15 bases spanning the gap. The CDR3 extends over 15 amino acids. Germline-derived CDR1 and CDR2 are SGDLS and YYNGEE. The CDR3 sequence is CASSVTGARGETQYF. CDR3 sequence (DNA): TGTGCCAGCAGCGTAACAGGGGCGCGGGGCGAGACCCAGTACTTC.

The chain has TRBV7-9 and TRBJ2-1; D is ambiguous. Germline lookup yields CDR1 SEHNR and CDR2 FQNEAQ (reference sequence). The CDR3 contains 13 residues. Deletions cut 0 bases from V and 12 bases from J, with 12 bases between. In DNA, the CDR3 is TGTGCCAGCAGCTTAGCTGGTGCCCCGGGGCAGTTCTTC. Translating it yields CASSLAGAPGQFF. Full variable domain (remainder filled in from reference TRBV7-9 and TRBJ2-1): DTGVSQNPRHKITKRGQNVTFRCDPISEHNRLYWYRQTLGQGPEFLTYFQNEAQLEKSRLLSDRFSAERPKGSFSTLEIQRTEQGDSAMYLCASSLAGAPGQFFGPGTRLTVL.

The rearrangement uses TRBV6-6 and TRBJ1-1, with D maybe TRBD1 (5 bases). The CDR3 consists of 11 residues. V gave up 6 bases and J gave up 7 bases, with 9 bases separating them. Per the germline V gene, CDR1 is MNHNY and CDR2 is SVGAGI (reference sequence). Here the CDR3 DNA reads TGTGCCAGCAGCCAAAGGGGTGAAGCTTTCTTT. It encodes CASSQRGEAFF.

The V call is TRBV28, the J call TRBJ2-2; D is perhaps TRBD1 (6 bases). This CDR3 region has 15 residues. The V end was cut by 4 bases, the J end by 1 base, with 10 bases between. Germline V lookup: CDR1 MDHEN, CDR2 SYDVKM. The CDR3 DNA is TGTGCCAGCAGTTCCGGGACATTGAACACCGGGGAGCTGTTTTTT. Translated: CASSSGTLNTGELFF.

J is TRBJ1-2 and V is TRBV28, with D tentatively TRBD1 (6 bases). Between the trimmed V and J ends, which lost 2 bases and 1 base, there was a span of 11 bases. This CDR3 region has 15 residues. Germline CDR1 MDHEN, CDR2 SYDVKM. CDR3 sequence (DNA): TGTGCCAGCAGTTTAGGGGGCCGGCTTAACTATGGCTACACCTTC. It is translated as CASSLGGRLNYGYTF.

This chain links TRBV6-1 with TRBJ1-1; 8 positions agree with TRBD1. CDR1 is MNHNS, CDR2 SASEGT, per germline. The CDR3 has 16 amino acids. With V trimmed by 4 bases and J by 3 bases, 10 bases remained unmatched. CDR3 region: CASSVRTGWSHTEAFF. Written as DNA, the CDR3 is TGTGCCAGCAGTGTCCGGACAGGGTGGAGTCACACTGAAGCTTTCTTT.

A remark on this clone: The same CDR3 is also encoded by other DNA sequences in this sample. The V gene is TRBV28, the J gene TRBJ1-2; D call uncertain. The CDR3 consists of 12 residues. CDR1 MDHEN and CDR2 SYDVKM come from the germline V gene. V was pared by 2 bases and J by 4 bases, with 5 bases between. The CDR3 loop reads CASSLQVYGYTF. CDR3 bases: TGTGCCAGCAGTTTACAGGTCTATGGCTACACCTTC.

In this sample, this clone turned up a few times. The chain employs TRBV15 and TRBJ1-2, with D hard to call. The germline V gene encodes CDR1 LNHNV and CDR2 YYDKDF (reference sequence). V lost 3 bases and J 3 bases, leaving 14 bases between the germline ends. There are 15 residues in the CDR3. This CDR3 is CATSREGSVDYGYTF. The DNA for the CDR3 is TGTGCCACCAGCAGGGAGGGTTCGGTTGACTATGGCTACACCTTC.

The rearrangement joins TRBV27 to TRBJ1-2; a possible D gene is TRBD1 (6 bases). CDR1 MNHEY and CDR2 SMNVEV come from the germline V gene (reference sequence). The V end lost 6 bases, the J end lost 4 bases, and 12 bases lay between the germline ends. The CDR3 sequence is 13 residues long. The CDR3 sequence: CASRATGSYGYTF. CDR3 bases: TGTGCCAGCAGAGCAACAGGGTCCTATGGCTACACCTTC.

CDR3 region: CASSFVGGSYGYTF. CDR3 DNA sequence: TGTGCCAGCAGCTTTGTTGGTGGGAGCTATGGCTACACCTTC. The V and J genes are TRBV11-2 and TRBJ1-2; the D is unclear. This CDR3 is 14 amino acids long. CDR1 is SGHAT and CDR2 is FQNNGV in the germline V gene. The V end lost 3 bases, the J end lost 4 bases, and 12 bases lay between the germline ends.

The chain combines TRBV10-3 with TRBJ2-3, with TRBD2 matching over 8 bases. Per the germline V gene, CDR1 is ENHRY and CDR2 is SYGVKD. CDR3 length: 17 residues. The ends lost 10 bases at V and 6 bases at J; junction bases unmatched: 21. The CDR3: CATRSQLAVGDTDTQYF. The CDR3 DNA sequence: TGTGCCACCAGGTCCCAACTAGCGGTCGGGGACACGGATACGCAGTATTTT.

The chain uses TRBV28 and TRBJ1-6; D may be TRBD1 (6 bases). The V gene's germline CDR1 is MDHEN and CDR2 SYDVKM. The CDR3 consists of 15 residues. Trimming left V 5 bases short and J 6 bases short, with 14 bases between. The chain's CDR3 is CASSPPTGGNSPLHF. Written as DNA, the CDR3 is TGTGCCAGCAGTCCTCCGACAGGAGGTAATTCACCCCTCCACTTT.

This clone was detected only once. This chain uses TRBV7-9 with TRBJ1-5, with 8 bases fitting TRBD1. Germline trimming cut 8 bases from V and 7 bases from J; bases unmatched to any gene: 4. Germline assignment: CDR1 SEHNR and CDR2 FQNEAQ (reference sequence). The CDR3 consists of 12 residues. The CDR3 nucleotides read TGTGCCAGCGGACAGGGACTGCAGCCCCAGCATTTT. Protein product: CASGQGLQPQHF.

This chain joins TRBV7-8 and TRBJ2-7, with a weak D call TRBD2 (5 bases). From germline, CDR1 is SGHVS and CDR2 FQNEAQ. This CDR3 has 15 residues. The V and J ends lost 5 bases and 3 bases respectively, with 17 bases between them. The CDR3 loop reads CASSPRFGVFYEQYF. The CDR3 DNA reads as TGTGCCAGCAGCCCCCGATTCGGGGTTTTCTACGAGCAGTACTTC.

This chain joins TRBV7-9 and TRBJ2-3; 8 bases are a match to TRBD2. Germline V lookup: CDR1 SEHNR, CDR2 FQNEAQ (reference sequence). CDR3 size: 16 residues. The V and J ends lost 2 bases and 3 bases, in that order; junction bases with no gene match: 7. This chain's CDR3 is CASSLLAGGETDTQYF. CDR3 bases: TGTGCCAGCAGCTTACTCGCGGGAGGTGAGACAGATACGCAGTATTTT.

CDR3 coding DNA: TGTGCCAGCAGCGTAACGGGGCACAGAGCGGGAACAGATACGCAGTATTTT. This gives the protein CASSVTGHRAGTDTQYF. The rearrangement uses TRBV9 and TRBJ2-3; the match to TRBD2 covers 7 bases. The V gene end was trimmed by 1 base and the J gene end by 3 bases; junction bases not matched to a gene: 11. There are 17 residues in the CDR3. Germline V CDR1 and CDR2: SGDLS, YYNGEE.

CDR3 nucleotide sequence: TGTGCCAGCAGTTACTCAAGTGGTCTAGGAGGACTCGAGCAGTACTTC. It translates to CASSYSSGLGGLEQYF. The J gene is TRBJ2-7, the V gene TRBV6-5; weak D call: TRBD2 (5 bases). From germline, CDR1 is MNHEY and CDR2 SVGAGI. V was trimmed by 0 bases and J by 6 bases, leaving 18 bases between them. CDR3 length: 16 amino acids.

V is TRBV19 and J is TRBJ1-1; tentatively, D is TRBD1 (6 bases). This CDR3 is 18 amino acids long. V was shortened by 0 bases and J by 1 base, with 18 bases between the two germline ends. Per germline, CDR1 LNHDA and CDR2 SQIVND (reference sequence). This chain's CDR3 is CASSIDLVWGLENTEAFF. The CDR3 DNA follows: TGTGCCAGTAGTATAGATCTGGTTTGGGGGCTGGAGAACACTGAAGCTTTCTTT.

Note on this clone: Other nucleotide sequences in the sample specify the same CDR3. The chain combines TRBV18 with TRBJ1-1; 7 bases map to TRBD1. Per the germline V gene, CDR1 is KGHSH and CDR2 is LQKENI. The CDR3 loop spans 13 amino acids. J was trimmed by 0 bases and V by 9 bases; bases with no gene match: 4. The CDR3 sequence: CASSGQVNTEAFF. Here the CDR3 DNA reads TGTGCCAGTTCCGGACAGGTGAACACTGAAGCTTTCTTT.

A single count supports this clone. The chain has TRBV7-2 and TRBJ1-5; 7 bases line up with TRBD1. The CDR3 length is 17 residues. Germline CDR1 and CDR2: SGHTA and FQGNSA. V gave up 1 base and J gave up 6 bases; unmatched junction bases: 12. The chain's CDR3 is CASSLVSGGNLGQPQHF. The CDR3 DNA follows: TGTGCCAGCAGCTTAGTCTCAGGGGGAAATCTCGGTCAGCCCCAGCATTTT.

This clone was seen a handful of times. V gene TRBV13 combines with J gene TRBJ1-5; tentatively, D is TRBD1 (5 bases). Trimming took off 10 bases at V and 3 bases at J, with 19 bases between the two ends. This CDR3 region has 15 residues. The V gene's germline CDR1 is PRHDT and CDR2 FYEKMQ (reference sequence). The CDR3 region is CATRTKGSNNQPQHF. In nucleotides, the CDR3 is TGTGCCACAAGGACAAAGGGCTCAAACAATCAGCCCCAGCATTTT. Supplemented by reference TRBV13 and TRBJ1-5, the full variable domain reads AAGVIQSPRHLIKEKRETATLKCYPIPRHDTVYWYQQGPGQDPQFLISFYEKMQSDKGSIPDRFSAQQFSDYHSELNMSSLELGDSALYFCATRTKGSNNQPQHFGDGTRLSIL.

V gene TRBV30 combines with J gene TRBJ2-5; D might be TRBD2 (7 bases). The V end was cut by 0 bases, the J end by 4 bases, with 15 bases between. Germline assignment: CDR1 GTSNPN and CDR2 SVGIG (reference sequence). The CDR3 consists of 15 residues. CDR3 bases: TGTGCCTGGAGTGTGGGGGGGGCTCGGGGAGAGACCCAGTACTTC. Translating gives CAWSVGGARGETQYF.

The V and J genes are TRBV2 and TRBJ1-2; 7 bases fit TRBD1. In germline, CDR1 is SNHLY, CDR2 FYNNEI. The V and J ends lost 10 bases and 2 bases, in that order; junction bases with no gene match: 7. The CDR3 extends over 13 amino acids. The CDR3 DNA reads TGTGCCACTGGGACAGAGACCAACTATGGCTACACCTTC. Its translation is CATGTETNYGYTF.

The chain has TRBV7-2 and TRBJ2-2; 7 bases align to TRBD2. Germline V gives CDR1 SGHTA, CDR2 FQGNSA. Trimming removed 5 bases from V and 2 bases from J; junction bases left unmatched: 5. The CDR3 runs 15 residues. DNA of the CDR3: TGTGCCAGCAGCCCCCAGCGGGGCAACACCGGGGAGCTGTTTTTT. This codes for CASSPQRGNTGELFF.

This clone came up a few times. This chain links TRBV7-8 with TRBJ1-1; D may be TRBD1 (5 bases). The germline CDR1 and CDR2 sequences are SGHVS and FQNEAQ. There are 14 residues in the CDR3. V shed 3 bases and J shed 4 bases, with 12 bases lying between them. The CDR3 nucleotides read TGTGCCAGCAGCTTGATCCAGGGAGGCACTGAAGCTTTCTTT. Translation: CASSLIQGGTEAFF.

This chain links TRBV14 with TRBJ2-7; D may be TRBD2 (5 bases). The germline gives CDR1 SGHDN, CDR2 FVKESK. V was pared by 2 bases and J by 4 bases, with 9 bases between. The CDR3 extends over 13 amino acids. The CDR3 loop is CASSQFGEYEQYF. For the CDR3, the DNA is TGTGCCAGCAGCCAATTTGGGGAGTACGAGCAGTACTTC.

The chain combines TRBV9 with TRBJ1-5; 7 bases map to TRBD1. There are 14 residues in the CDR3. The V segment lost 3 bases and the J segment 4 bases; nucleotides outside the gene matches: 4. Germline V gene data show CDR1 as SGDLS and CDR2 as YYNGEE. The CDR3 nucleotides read TGTGCCAGCAGCGGTACAGGGGTGAATCAGCCCCAGCATTTT. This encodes CASSGTGVNQPQHF.

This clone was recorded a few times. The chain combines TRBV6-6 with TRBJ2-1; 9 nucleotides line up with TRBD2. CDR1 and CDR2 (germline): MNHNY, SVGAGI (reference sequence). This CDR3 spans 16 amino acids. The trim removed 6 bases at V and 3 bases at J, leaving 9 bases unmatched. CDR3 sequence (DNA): TGTGCCAGCAGGCCTAGCGGGGCCGGATTCTACAATGAGCAGTTCTTC. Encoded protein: CASRPSGAGFYNEQFF.

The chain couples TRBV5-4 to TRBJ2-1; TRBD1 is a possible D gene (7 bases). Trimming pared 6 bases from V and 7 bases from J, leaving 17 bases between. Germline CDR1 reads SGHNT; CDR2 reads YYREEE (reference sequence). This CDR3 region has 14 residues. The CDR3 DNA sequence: TGTGCCAGCAAATCAGGGGGGAGAGATAATGAGCAGTTCTTC. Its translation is CASKSGGRDNEQFF.

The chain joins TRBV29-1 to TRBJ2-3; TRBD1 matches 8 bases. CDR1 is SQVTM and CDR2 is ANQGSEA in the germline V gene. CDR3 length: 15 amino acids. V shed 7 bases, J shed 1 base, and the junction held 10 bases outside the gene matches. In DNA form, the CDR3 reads TGCAGCGGGCGCCGACAGGGGCTAGGCACAGATACGCAGTATTTT. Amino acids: CSGRRQGLGTDTQYF.